These T cell receptor beta chains were read from a single sample in a study of blood T cells in healthy people across ages. TCRdb re-called the 5' RACE reads with MiXCR, one entry per CDR3 protein. This table has 550,000 to 750,000 distinct CDR3 sequences, about 21% appearing once. The specimen was blood. These receptor sequences come from a man in his 70s in good health. Each CDR3 is given with its conserved first and last residue. D genes are given only for firm matches. Size is stated for part of the rows, as once, few or many counts, or as a class when the clone is expanded.

few,TRBV7-3,TRBJ2-5,.,TGTGCCAGCAGCTTACTCAGGGGCGCAGTCCAAGAGACCCAGTACTTC,CASSLLRGAVQETQYF
.,TRBV4-1,TRBJ2-5,TRBD2,TGCGCCAGCAGCCGGCTAGCGGGAGTTTTTGAGACCCAGTACTTC,CASSRLAGVFETQYF
.,TRBV5-6,TRBJ2-3,TRBD2,TGTGCCAGCAGCTTGTCGGGAGGGGTCACAGATACGCAGTATTTT,CASSLSGGVTDTQYF
few,TRBV5-1,TRBJ1-1,.,TGCGCCAGCAGCCTGGCGGGACTGGGAGACACTGAAGCTTTCTTT,CASSLAGLGDTEAFF
.,TRBV7-2,TRBJ2-4,.,TGTGCCAGCAGCTTAGTCGGGCAGGGTGGAGCCAAAAACATTCAGTACTTC,CASSLVGQGGAKNIQYF
.,TRBV5-1,TRBJ2-2,TRBD1,TGCGCCAGCAGCTCAAATCCGGGACAGGGGAACACCGGGGAGCTGTTTTTT,CASSSNPGQGNTGELFF
many,TRBV20-1,TRBJ2-7,.,TGCAGTGCTAGCGGTCTAGCCTACGAGCAGTACTTC,CSASGLAYEQYF
few,TRBV5-1,TRBJ2-1,TRBD2,TGCGCCAGCAGCGAAATAGCGGGAGGGGGCTACAATGAGCAGTTCTTC,CASSEIAGGGYNEQFF
.,TRBV5-1,TRBJ1-2,.,TGCGCCAGCAGCTTGGACAGGGTAGACGGCTACACCTTC,CASSLDRVDGYTF
.,TRBV28,TRBJ1-2,TRBD1,TGTGCCAGCAGTTTAGAAGACAGGGCGAGTGGCTACACCTTC,CASSLEDRASGYTF